A single sample is the source of the 3 T cell receptor beta chains below, sequenced in a study of blood T cell repertoires in COVID-19. TCRdb keeps only in-frame clones here, not all; method: immunoSEQ multiplex PCR. The sample holds roughly 240,000 clones, less than 85% seen once. The sequenced material came from peripheral blood. These TCRs come from a man aged 60 to 69 who had recovered from COVID-19.

This clone was observed a few times. The sample has other DNA sequences that encode this CDR3 too. The chain uses TRBV6-5 and TRBJ2-7, with 7 bases identical to TRBD1. V lost 6 bases to trimming and J lost 3 bases; unmatched junction nucleotides: 5. Per the germline V gene, CDR1 is MNHEY and CDR2 is SVGAGI. This CDR3 has 13 amino acids. The CDR3 DNA reads TGTGCCAGCAGCTCTACAGGGGACTACGAGCAGTACTTC. This codes for CASSSTGDYEQYF.

The chain combines TRBV18 with TRBJ2-2; tentative D call: TRBD1 (6 bases). CDR3 length: 15 amino acids. V was trimmed by 3 bases and J by 1 base, leaving 9 bases between them. CDR1 and CDR2 (germline): KGHSH, LQKENI. The CDR3 spells CASSPLQGNTGELFF. CDR3 nucleotide sequence: TGTGCCAGCTCACCCCTACAGGGGAACACCGGGGAGCTGTTTTTT. Variable domain in full (rest from reference TRBV18 and TRBJ2-2): NAGVMQNPRHLVRRRGQEARLRCSPMKGHSHVYWYRQLPEEGLKFMVYLQKENIIDESGMPKERFSAEFPKEGPSILRIQQVVRGDSAAYFCASSPLQGNTGELFFGEGSRLTVL.

This clone appeared a single time. The gene calls are TRBV11-2 and TRBJ2-7; TRBD2 agrees at 8 bases. With V trimmed by 4 bases and J by 1 base, 6 bases remained unmatched. Germline V gene sequence: CDR1 SGHAT, CDR2 FQNNGV. This CDR3 spans 15 amino acids. CDR3 DNA: TGTGCCAGCAGCTCCGGGGGGGCGGGGTCCTACGAGCAGTACTTC. It encodes CASSSGGAGSYEQYF.